These 12 T cell receptor beta chains share one sample of origin, sequenced in a study of T-cell reconstitution after alpha-beta-depleted transplantation in children (dated by TCRdb to 2016 to 2017). The library was prepared using PCR. The instrument was an Illumina HiSeq 2500. Molecular barcoding was employed in the preparation of TCR libraries, with unique molecular identifiers being used to normalize TCRbeta repertoire quantification. The public sequencing data were trimmed at Q25 with fastp and processed into clonotypes with MiXCR by TCRdb, which kept only in-frame beta chains. Each record represents a unique CDR3 protein, reported with the most common genes and DNA among its rows. In this sample the table shows around 450,000 distinct CDR3 sequences, roughly 17% of which occur a single time. The biggest ten clones account for over 25% of the sample. According to the study, the label for this sample's treatment or condition signals: allogeneic hematopoietic cell transplantation with graft depleted of TCRalphabeta T cells and CD19 B cells.

Sequencing was performed on PBMCs, mostly from graft donor cells, taken 360 days after TCRalphabeta/CD19-depleted stem cell transplant. The receptor source for this set is a boy younger than two who had a stem cell transplant for Wiskott-Aldrich syndrome, so the T cells may come from the graft donor.

This clonotype was observed a handful of times. The chain is built from TRBV2 and TRBJ2-1; 7 bases line up with TRBD1. This CDR3 is 14 amino acids long. Germline assignment: CDR1 SNHLY and CDR2 FYNNEI. The ends lost 8 bases at V and 2 bases at J; junction bases unmatched: 6. The CDR3 protein is CASGQELTYNEQFF. The CDR3 bases are TGTGCCAGCGGACAGGAACTTACCTACAATGAGCAGTTCTTC.

This clonotype was counted only a few times. The V and J genes are TRBV11-2 and TRBJ2-1; D might be TRBD1 (5 bases). The germline CDR1 and CDR2 sequences are SGHAT and FQNNGV. This CDR3 spans 13 amino acids. Trimming left V 1 base short and J 9 bases short, with 10 bases between. The CDR3 loop is CASSLGRVSEQFF. The DNA of the CDR3 is TGTGCCAGCAGCTTAGGCAGGGTCAGTGAGCAGTTCTTC.

This clonotype was seen more than once but under ten times. The chain is built from TRBV10-3 and TRBJ2-1; 8 positions agree with TRBD2. V shed 1 base, J shed 0 bases, and the junction held 20 bases outside the gene matches. Germline V gene data show CDR1 as ENHRY and CDR2 as SYGVKD. The CDR3 covers 22 residues. The CDR3 is CAISEWAKGGRPRYSSYNEQFF. As DNA, the CDR3 is TGTGCCATCAGTGAGTGGGCAAAGGGCGGGAGGCCCCGGTATAGCTCCTACAATGAGCAGTTCTTC.

A few counts support this clonotype. Written as DNA, the CDR3 is TGTGCCAGCAGTTACCCCGGGACAGGGGTCCGCACCGGGGAGCTGTTTTTT. It is translated as CASSYPGTGVRTGELFF. This chain uses TRBV6-2 or TRBV6-3 with TRBJ2-2, with 10 bases fitting TRBD1. From germline, CDR1 is MNHEY and CDR2 SVGEGT. There are 17 residues in the CDR3. The V gene end was trimmed by 2 bases and the J gene end by 4 bases; junction bases not matched to a gene: 7.

In its sample, this clonotype was seen a few times. V usage is TRBV5-1 and J usage is TRBJ2-7; 8 bases fit TRBD1. V gave up 0 bases and J gave up 5 bases; unmatched junction bases: 13. The CDR3 length is 17 residues. CDR1 is SGHRS and CDR2 is YFSETQ in the germline V gene. CDR3 in DNA: TGCGCCAGCAGCTTGGGGGCACGACAGGGGCCCAGCCACGAGCAGTACTTC. Its translation: CASSLGARQGPSHEQYF. Full variable domain (missing parts from reference TRBV5-1 and TRBJ2-7): KAGVTQTPRYLIKTRGQQVTLSCSPISGHRSVSWYQQTPGQGLQFLFEYFSETQRNKGNFPGRFSGRQFSNSRSEMNVSTLELGDSALYLCASSLGARQGPSHEQYFGPGTRLTVT.

On this clonotype itself: One end of the junction does not line up with germline, which may come from a read error. The V and J genes are TRBV20-1 and TRBJ2-1, with a possible D match to TRBD2 (5 bases). This CDR3 spans 14 amino acids. Germline CDR1 reads DFQATT; CDR2 reads SNEGSKA (reference sequence). The CDR3 loop is CSARDPGKASSYLF. CDR3 DNA: TGCAGTGCTAGAGATCCGGGAAAAGCTTCGTCGTACCTCTTC.

The sample holds a few counts of this clonotype. The CDR3 bases are TGCGCCAGCAGCCACCCAAGGGCTTTAAATGAGCAGTTCTTC. Translation: CASSHPRALNEQFF. The rearrangement joins TRBV4-1 to TRBJ2-1; D is unclear. The CDR3 consists of 14 residues. V was clipped by 3 bases and J by 7 bases, with 13 bases between them. Germline CDR1 MGHRA, CDR2 YSYEKL.

The genes are TRBV10-1 and TRBJ2-1; 16 bases fit TRBD2. V shed 2 bases and J 0 bases; nucleotides not matched to a gene: 4. The germline CDR1 and CDR2 sequences are WNHNN and SYGVQD (reference sequence). The length of the CDR3 is 19 residues. CDR3 nucleotides: TGCGCCAGCAGTGAGGAGGGACTAGCGGGGGGGAGCTCCTACAATGAGCAGTTCTTC. This encodes CASSEEGLAGGSSYNEQFF.

The gene calls are TRBV20-1 and TRBJ1-4; possibly TRBD1 for D (5 bases). CDR3 length: 13 residues. Trimming left V 7 bases short and J 5 bases short, with 14 bases between. Germline CDR1 DFQATT, CDR2 SNEGSKA (reference sequence). The CDR3 nucleotides are TGCAGTGGCCTCGGGACGACGAATGAAAAACTGTTTTTT. Its translation is CSGLGTTNEKLFF.

The chain joins TRBV18 to TRBJ2-7, with D possibly matching TRBD2 (6 bases). V lost 1 base, J lost 3 bases, and 13 bases lay in between. Germline V CDR1 and CDR2: KGHSH, LQKENI. CDR3 length equals 15 residues. The CDR3 DNA sequence: TGTGCCAGCTCACCACTGGCGGGGTGTTGCTACGAGCAGTACTTC. It yields the protein CASSPLAGCCYEQYF.

V is TRBV27 and J is TRBJ2-7; 9 bases are shared with TRBD2. Germline V lookup: CDR1 MNHEY, CDR2 SMNVEV (reference sequence). V was clipped by 3 bases and J by 2 bases; unmatched bases: 11. The CDR3 covers 17 residues. The CDR3 is CASSLVGGSGGPYEQYF. For the CDR3, the DNA is TGTGCCAGCAGTTTGGTCGGAGGTAGCGGGGGCCCCTACGAGCAGTACTTC.

The chain recombines TRBV20-1 with TRBJ2-7; TRBD1 might be the D (6 bases). The V and J ends lost 3 bases and 4 bases respectively, with 10 bases between them. The length of the CDR3 is 12 residues. The V gene's germline CDR1 is DFQATT and CDR2 SNEGSKA (reference sequence). The CDR3 region is CSARGDKYEQYF. As DNA, the CDR3 is TGCAGTGCTAGGGGGGACAAATACGAGCAGTACTTC.